These 29 T cell receptor beta chains came from one sample sequenced in a study of response to subunit inactivated influenza vaccine. Each CDR3 protein gets one entry after TCRdb re-called the RT-PCR reads with MiXCR. In the table there are approximately 500,000 distinct CDR3 sequences, around 21% of which are singletons. These data were also filed under a second study, of T cells expressing NK-cell markers. This second study says: TCR beta cDNA was made by 5'RACE template switching with UMIs.

The sample in question was CD4+ T cells sorted from PBMCs, obtained approximately 13 days after vaccination. These receptors were collected from a man between 50 and 59 years old who received an inactivated influenza vaccine.

V gene TRBV18 combines with J gene TRBJ2-2, with D hard to call. Germline loops: CDR1 KGHSH, CDR2 LQKENI. The CDR3 is 16 amino acids. V dropped 0 bases and J dropped 5 bases, with 13 bases sitting between them. The CDR3, as DNA: TGTGCCAGCTCACCACCGAGCTCCCCGAGGACCGGGGAGCTGTTTTTT. Its translation is CASSPPSSPRTGELFF.

This clonotype was seen only once. The chain has TRBV5-1 and TRBJ2-3, with 7 bases aligning to TRBD1. CDR3 length: 15 residues. Germline assignment: CDR1 SGHRS and CDR2 YFSETQ. With 4 bases clipped from V and 6 bases from J, the junction kept 11 bases outside the gene matches. The CDR3 nucleotides read TGCGCCAGCAGCCCCGGGACAGCCTATAGGGATACGCAGTATTTT. Translating gives CASSPGTAYRDTQYF.

This clonotype was observed a handful of times. V usage is TRBV15 and J usage is TRBJ2-7; D gene ambiguous. CDR1 LNHNV and CDR2 YYDKDF come from the germline V gene (reference sequence). The CDR3 spans 14 residues. Trimming took 1 base from V and 4 from J, leaving 11 bases between them. CDR3 DNA sequence: TGTGCCACCAGCAGAGTCGGCAGCCGTTACGAGCAGTACTTC. Translation: CATSRVGSRYEQYF.

This clonotype was seen a handful of times. V is TRBV28 and J is TRBJ2-7; 7 bases are a match to TRBD1. The germline gives CDR1 MDHEN, CDR2 SYDVKM. The V gene end was trimmed by 6 bases and the J gene end by 3 bases; junction bases not matched to a gene: 5. The CDR3 runs to 13 residues. CDR3 coding DNA: TGTGCCAGCAGGACCGGGACAGTCTACGAGCAGTACTTC. Amino acid sequence: CASRTGTVYEQYF.

This clonotype was found many times. V usage is TRBV27 and J usage is TRBJ1-6, with D perhaps TRBD1 (6 bases). V was clipped by 5 bases and J by 9 bases, with 17 bases between them. This CDR3 is built from 15 residues. Germline CDR1 is MNHEY and CDR2 is SMNVEV (reference sequence). The CDR3 nucleotides are TGTGCCAGCAGTCTTATGGGGGGGCGTAGTTCACCCCTCCACTTT. It encodes CASSLMGGRSSPLHF.

This clonotype was observed a handful of times. The chain has TRBV12-3 or TRBV12-4 and TRBJ2-1, with D perhaps matching TRBD2 (5 bases). V was trimmed by 1 base and J by 8 bases, leaving 18 bases between them. CDR3 length: 16 amino acids. CDR3 sequence (DNA): TGTGCCAGCAGTTTAGGAGCGCCGTCCGGGGTTGATGAGCAGTTCTTC. As protein: CASSLGAPSGVDEQFF.

This sequence joins TRBV7-2 and TRBJ2-1; D unresolved. The CDR3 has 14 amino acids. Germline CDR1 reads SGHTA; CDR2 reads FQGNSA. With 10 bases removed from V and 2 bases from J, the gap between germline ends came to 15 bases. The CDR3 protein is CAISGGTTYNEQFF. CDR3 coding DNA: TGTGCCATCAGTGGCGGAACCACCTACAATGAGCAGTTCTTC.

The V and J genes are TRBV5-1 and TRBJ1-6; D not certain. V dropped 0 bases and J dropped 5 bases, with 6 bases sitting between them. The CDR3 length is 14 residues. Per the germline V gene, CDR1 is SGHRS and CDR2 is YFSETQ. In DNA, the CDR3 is TGCGCCAGCAGCTTGGAAACAGATAATTCACCCCTCCACTTT. Amino acids: CASSLETDNSPLHF.

This clonotype was recorded at least ten times. The chain links TRBV7-9 to TRBJ2-7; D remains unclear. The CDR3 is 14 residues long. Germline lookup yields CDR1 SEHNR and CDR2 FQNEAQ (reference sequence). Trimming pared 1 base from V and 1 base from J, leaving 8 bases between. CDR3 sequence reads: CASSLEQPSYEQYF. CDR3 DNA sequence: TGTGCCAGCAGCTTAGAACAGCCGTCCTACGAGCAGTACTTC.

V usage is TRBV7-9 and J usage is TRBJ2-1, with 12 bases aligning to TRBD2. Germline trimming cut 2 bases from V and 11 bases from J; bases unmatched to any gene: 4. This CDR3 is built from 14 residues. CDR1 is SEHNR, CDR2 FQNEAQ, per germline (reference sequence). CDR3 region: CASSLKLAGGQQFF. For the CDR3, the DNA is TGTGCCAGCAGCTTAAAACTAGCGGGAGGCCAGCAGTTCTTC.

The rearrangement uses TRBV7-8 and TRBJ2-4; D possibly uses TRBD1 or TRBD2 (5 bases each). V dropped 5 bases and J dropped 6 bases, with 20 bases sitting between them. Germline loops: CDR1 SGHVS, CDR2 FQNEAQ. This CDR3 is built from 16 residues. The CDR3 nucleotides are TGTGCCAGCAGCCCCCCCCTTTGGGGGTCGGGAAACATTCAGTACTTC. This encodes CASSPPLWGSGNIQYF.

This clonotype occurred a few times. The V and J genes are TRBV3-1 and TRBJ2-7, with D perhaps matching TRBD1 or TRBD2 (5 bases each). The CDR3 consists of 13 residues. In germline, CDR1 is LGHDT, CDR2 YNNKEL (reference sequence). Trimming took 3 bases from V and 3 from J, leaving 9 bases between them. CDR3 sequence (DNA): TGTGCCAGCAGCCATGGGACGGTCTACGAGCAGTACTTC. Encoded protein: CASSHGTVYEQYF.

Concerning this clonotype: A much bigger clone sits one base away, suggesting this may be a read error. The rearrangement links TRBV3-1 to TRBJ1-1, with D hard to call. The germline V and J ends were trimmed by 4 bases and 6 bases, with 12 bases remaining between them. The CDR3 length is 13 residues. CDR1 and CDR2 from the germline V gene are LGHDT and YNNKEL (reference sequence). The CDR3 coding sequence is TGTGCCAGCAGCCCCCCCAGAGTGGCTGAAGCTTTCTTT. It specifies CASSPPRVAEAFF.

This clonotype showed up just a few times. The chain is built from TRBV25-1 and TRBJ1-1; 9 bases agree with TRBD1. This CDR3 comprises 14 residues. Germline lookup yields CDR1 MGHDK and CDR2 SYGVNS. V was pared by 5 bases and J by 7 bases, with 8 bases of the junction left unmatched. The CDR3 sequence: CASSLEGQGGEAFF. CDR3 DNA: TGTGCCAGCAGTCTAGAGGGACAGGGCGGTGAAGCTTTCTTT.

The chain carries TRBV28 and TRBJ2-6; a weak D match, TRBD1 (6 bases). Trimming shortened V by 6 bases and J by 0 bases, and 15 bases separated the two germline ends. Germline CDR1 is MDHEN and CDR2 is SYDVKM. The CDR3 length is 17 residues. DNA of the CDR3: TGTGCCAGCAGAGACAGGTCGTGGTACTCTGGGGCCAACGTCCTGACTTTC. Amino acid sequence: CASRDRSWYSGANVLTF.

Many counts were recorded for this clonotype. The chain has TRBV20-1 and TRBJ1-4, with 8 positions matching TRBD1. The CDR3 sequence is 12 residues long. The germline gives CDR1 DFQATT, CDR2 SNEGSKA (reference sequence). This CDR3 reads CSAGGAGEKLFF. CDR3 sequence (DNA): TGCAGCGCAGGGGGCGCAGGGGAAAAACTGTTTTTT.

Remarks on this clonotype: An end of the junction does not agree with germline; a read error may underlie this. The V call is TRBV5-5, the J call TRBJ2-1; maybe TRBD2 (6 bases). The CDR3 has 14 residues. Looked up from germline, CDR1 is SGHKS and CDR2 is YYEKEE (reference sequence). The CDR3 DNA reads as TGTGCCAGCAGCCGAGAGGGGACCAGCCGGGAGCACTTCTTC. It specifies CASSREGTSREHFF.

There are a few counts of this clonotype. This chain connects TRBV12-3 or TRBV12-4 to TRBJ1-6; no clear D gene. This CDR3 region has 17 residues. V lost 4 bases and J lost 7, with 20 bases in between. CDR3 loop: CASSSYPTTSRNSPLHF. As DNA, the CDR3 is TGTGCCAGCAGTTCCTACCCTACTACGTCGAGGAATTCACCCCTCCACTTT.

This clonotype was seen repeatedly, ten times or more. The chain joins TRBV7-2 to TRBJ2-1; D ambiguous. The V end lost 5 bases, the J end lost 4 bases, and 15 bases lay between the germline ends. CDR1 SGHTA and CDR2 FQGNSA come from the germline V gene. The length of the CDR3 is 15 residues. The CDR3 DNA reads as TGTGCCAGCAGCGACGGTCGGGTCAGGTACAATGAGCAGTTCTTC. This encodes CASSDGRVRYNEQFF. Full variable domain (rest looked up from reference TRBV7-2 and TRBJ2-1): GAGVSQSPSNKVTEKGKDVELRCDPISGHTALYWYRQSLGQGLEFLIYFQGNSAPDKSGLPSDRFSAERTGGSVSTLTIQRTQQEDSAVYLCASSDGRVRYNEQFFGPGTRLTVL.

This clonotype showed up just a few times. The chain is built from TRBV6-1 and TRBJ2-5; TRBD1 is a possible D gene (5 bases). Germline V CDR1 and CDR2: MNHNS, SASEGT. The CDR3 consists of 14 residues. Trimming cost V 8 bases and J 0 bases, with 13 bases left between them. The chain's CDR3 is CASAGHLYQETQYF. Written as DNA, the CDR3 is TGTGCCAGCGCAGGACACCTGTACCAAGAGACCCAGTACTTC.

The chain links TRBV6-2 or TRBV6-3 to TRBJ2-3, with a possible D match to TRBD2 (5 bases). The CDR3 is 13 residues long. The germline V and J ends were trimmed by 5 bases and 12 bases, with 18 bases remaining between them. Germline lookup yields CDR1 MNHEY and CDR2 SVGEGT. The CDR3 DNA follows: TGTGCCAGCAGTCCGGACGGACTGGCCTTTCAGTATTTT. Protein: CASSPDGLAFQYF.

This clonotype has a handful of counts. The gene calls are TRBV6-5 and TRBJ2-3; maybe TRBD2 (5 bases). V was cut by 4 bases and J by 3 bases, with 11 bases left in between. Germline V lookup: CDR1 MNHEY, CDR2 SVGAGI. There are 14 residues in the CDR3. CDR3 coding DNA: TGTGCCAGCAGTTCCTCGACTACTACAGATACGCAGTATTTT. This gives the protein CASSSSTTTDTQYF.

V usage is TRBV18 and J usage is TRBJ1-4; D is ambiguous. The CDR3 consists of 16 residues. CDR1 and CDR2 from the germline V gene are KGHSH and LQKENI. Trimming cost V 2 bases and J 0 bases, with 10 bases left between them. The CDR3 DNA is TGTGCCAGCTCACCATTATCGGCAGCAACTAATGAAAAACTGTTTTTT. Protein: CASSPLSAATNEKLFF.

In this sample, this clonotype turned up a few times. The chain uses TRBV6-4 and TRBJ1-5; D is unresolved. Germline loops: CDR1 MRHNA, CDR2 SNTAGT. V was pared by 0 bases and J by 0 bases, with 15 bases between. The CDR3 has 18 amino acids. The CDR3 loop is CASSDSWQVENSNQPQHF. The CDR3 DNA reads as TGTGCCAGCAGTGACTCCTGGCAAGTCGAGAATAGCAATCAGCCCCAGCATTTT.

This clonotype showed up just a few times. This sequence joins TRBV7-9 and TRBJ2-7, with TRBD1 matching 11 bases. Germline CDR1 SEHNR, CDR2 FQNEAQ (reference sequence). With V trimmed by 3 bases and J by 7 bases, 5 bases remained unmatched. The CDR3 runs 14 residues. The CDR3 nucleotides read TGTGCCAGCAGCTTCGGACAGGGGGCGGGGGAGCAGTACTTC. It yields the protein CASSFGQGAGEQYF.

The rearrangement links TRBV5-1 to TRBJ2-2; no clear D gene. This CDR3 is 16 amino acids long. Germline CDR1 SGHRS, CDR2 YFSETQ. V lost 2 bases and J 2 bases, leaving 13 bases between the germline ends. CDR3 coding DNA: TGCGCCAGCAGCTTCCTTCCACAGACCAACACCGGGGAGCTGTTTTTT. It yields the protein CASSFLPQTNTGELFF.

The chain is built from TRBV11-1 and TRBJ2-1; maybe TRBD2 (6 bases). The CDR3 totals 19 residues. Germline values: CDR1 SGHAT, CDR2 FQDESV (reference sequence). Trimming pared 2 bases from V and 4 bases from J, leaving 24 bases between. The CDR3 nucleotides read TGTGCCAGCAGCTTAATTTTTGGACCTGAAGCAGGGAGGTACAATGAGCAGTTCTTC. Its translation: CASSLIFGPEAGRYNEQFF.

This clonotype was seen a handful of times. The chain combines TRBV11-2 with TRBJ2-3, with 12 bases that match TRBD2. The CDR3 has 17 residues. V gave up 0 bases and J gave up 7 bases; unmatched junction bases: 8. Germline CDR1 SGHAT, CDR2 FQNNGV. The CDR3 DNA reads as TGTGCCAGCAGCTTAGAGACTAGCGGGAGTTTATTCTATACGCAGTATTTT. Translating gives CASSLETSGSLFYTQYF.

The chain is built from TRBV20-1 and TRBJ2-2; 7 bases align to TRBD2. CDR1 and CDR2 (germline): DFQATT, SNEGSKA (reference sequence). With 2 bases clipped from V and 4 bases from J, the junction kept 4 bases outside the gene matches. This CDR3 is 14 amino acids long. The CDR3 spells CSARRLAATGELFF. The CDR3 DNA is TGCAGTGCTAGACGGCTAGCGGCCACCGGGGAGCTGTTTTTT.